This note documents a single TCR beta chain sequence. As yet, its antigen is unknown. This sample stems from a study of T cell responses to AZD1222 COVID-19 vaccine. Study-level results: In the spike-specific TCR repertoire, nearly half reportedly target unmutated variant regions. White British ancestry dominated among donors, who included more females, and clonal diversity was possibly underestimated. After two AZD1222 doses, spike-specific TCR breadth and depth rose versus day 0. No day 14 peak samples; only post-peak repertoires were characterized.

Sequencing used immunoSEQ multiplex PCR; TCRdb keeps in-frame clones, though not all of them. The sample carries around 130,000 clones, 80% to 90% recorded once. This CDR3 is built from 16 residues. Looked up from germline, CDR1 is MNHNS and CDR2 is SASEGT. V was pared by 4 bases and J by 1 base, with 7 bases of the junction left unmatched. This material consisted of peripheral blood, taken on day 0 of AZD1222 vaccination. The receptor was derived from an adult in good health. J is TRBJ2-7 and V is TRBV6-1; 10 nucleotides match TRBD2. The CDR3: CASSATGTSVSYEQYF. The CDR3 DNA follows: TGTGCCAGCAGTGCAACCGGGACTAGCGTTTCCTACGAGCAGTACTTC.